These 14 T cell receptor beta chains originate from one sample sequenced in a study of T cells in localized non-small cell lung cancer. The data were produced by immunoSEQ multiplex PCR, yet TCRdb's version contains in-frame clones alone and is incomplete. The sample carries fewer than 20,000 clones, 70% to 90% recorded once. Specimen: peripheral blood, collected before any cancer treatment. Source of these receptors: a male donor older than 55 with stage I lung adenocarcinoma.

The gene calls are TRBV5-1 and TRBJ2-7, with TRBD2 identical over 11 bases. V dropped 4 bases and J dropped 0; count of bases not matched to a gene: 6. CDR3 length: 16 residues. Germline loops: CDR1 SGHRS, CDR2 YFSETQ. The CDR3 DNA follows: TGCGCCAGCAGCCTCGGACTAGCGGGCCACTCCTACGAGCAGTACTTC. Translated: CASSLGLAGHSYEQYF.

The genes are TRBV25-1 and TRBJ1-1, with 8 positions matching TRBD1. CDR1 is MGHDK and CDR2 is SYGVNS in the germline V gene. V was pared by 3 bases and J by 1 base, with 13 bases of the junction left unmatched. This CDR3 has 18 amino acids. CDR3 nucleotide sequence: TGTGCCAGCAGTGATCCCCGAGGACAGGGCCTGGGGAACACTGAAGCTTTCTTT. Protein product: CASSDPRGQGLGNTEAFF.

The rearrangement uses TRBV7-6 and TRBJ1-1, with D perhaps TRBD1 (6 bases). The CDR3 sequence is 16 residues long. V shed 4 bases and J shed 0 bases, with 15 bases lying between them. Germline V CDR1 and CDR2: SGHVS, FNYEAQ. CDR3 nucleotide sequence: TGTGCCAGCAGCTCAAGACAGGCGTCCATGAACACTGAAGCTTTCTTT. It specifies CASSSRQASMNTEAFF.

In its sample, this clone was seen a few times. The V call is TRBV7-2, the J call TRBJ2-2; possibly TRBD2 for D (5 bases). Trimming removed 6 bases at V and 4 bases at J, with 18 bases between. Looked up from germline, CDR1 is SGHTA and CDR2 is FQGNSA. The CDR3 is 16 amino acids. The CDR3, as DNA: TGTGCCAGCAGATTTAGTGGCAGGAGGACCACCGGGGAGCTGTTTTTT. Its protein product is CASRFSGRRTTGELFF.

The genes are TRBV6-5 and TRBJ1-1; D call uncertain. Germline V gene data show CDR1 as MNHEY and CDR2 as SVGAGI. V lost 5 bases and J 3 bases, leaving 10 bases between the germline ends. The CDR3 contains 13 residues. The CDR3 region is CASSALADTEAFF. In DNA, the CDR3 is TGTGCCAGCAGTGCCCTGGCGGACACTGAAGCTTTCTTT.

This chain connects TRBV4-3 to TRBJ2-1; 11 bases fit TRBD2. The CDR3 is 16 residues long. The ends lost 0 bases at V and 8 bases at J; junction bases unmatched: 6. The germline V gene encodes CDR1 LGHNA and CDR2 YSLEER. The CDR3 DNA reads as TGCGCCAGCAGCCAAGACCCGACTAGCGGGAAATATGAGCAGTTCTTC. Translated, it gives CASSQDPTSGKYEQFF.

This clone was observed a handful of times. The V gene is TRBV15, the J gene TRBJ1-4, with a tentative D call TRBD1 (5 bases). The CDR3 extends over 14 amino acids. Between the trimmed V and J ends, which lost 1 base and 6 bases, there was a span of 9 bases. Germline-derived CDR1 and CDR2 are LNHNV and YYDKDF (reference sequence). CDR3 in DNA: TGTGCCACCAGCAGAGGGGGGACTGATGAAAAACTGTTTTTT. Its protein product is CATSRGGTDEKLFF.

The J gene is TRBJ1-6, the V gene TRBV19, with D possibly TRBD1 on 6 matching bases. Deletions cut 7 bases from V and 2 bases from J, with 27 bases between. Germline lookup yields CDR1 LNHDA and CDR2 SQIVND (reference sequence). The CDR3 consists of 20 residues. The CDR3 protein is CASNHDRRDPGDTYNSPLHF. For the CDR3, the DNA is TGTGCCAGTAATCATGACAGAAGGGATCCAGGGGACACCTATAATTCACCCCTCCACTTT.

The genes are TRBV7-9 and TRBJ2-7; no firm D call. Trimming shortened V by 0 bases and J by 5 bases, and 11 bases separated the two germline ends. This CDR3 is built from 14 residues. Germline CDR1 reads SEHNR; CDR2 reads FQNEAQ (reference sequence). The CDR3 spells CASSLASPDHEQYF. As DNA, the CDR3 is TGTGCCAGCAGCTTAGCCTCCCCCGACCACGAGCAGTACTTC.

Details on this clone: No conserved phenylalanine or tryptophan ends this CDR3, so it is likely a read error. No DNA is shown, since the ends of the CDR3 on it are uncertain; the CDR3 is the one TCRdb lists. The chain is built from TRBV5-2 and TRBJ1-2. TRBV5-2 has pseudogene status. Ends included, the CDR3 has 16 residues. The CDR3 region is CASNVRGEYENLWLHL.

The chain joins TRBV11-1 to TRBJ2-5; 9 positions match TRBD2. Trimming removed 1 base from V and 1 base from J; junction bases left unmatched: 1. The CDR3 is made up of 15 amino acids. Germline assignment: CDR1 SGHAT and CDR2 FQDESV (reference sequence). CDR3 sequence reads: CASSLVAGVQETQYF. The CDR3 DNA is TGTGCCAGCAGCTTAGTAGCGGGGGTCCAAGAGACCCAGTACTTC.

The rearrangement joins TRBV5-1 to TRBJ2-7; D gene unclear. The V end was cut by 1 base, the J end by 3 bases, with 11 bases between. Per germline, CDR1 SGHRS and CDR2 YFSETQ. CDR3 size: 14 residues. The CDR3, as DNA: TGCGCCAGCAGCTTGAACAGATGGCTCTACGAGCAGTACTTC. Protein sequence: CASSLNRWLYEQYF.

For this clone: One junction end disagrees with the germline gene, perhaps due to a read error. The V gene is TRBV6-6, the J gene TRBJ2-5; TRBD1 is a possible D gene (5 bases). The CDR3 spans 15 residues. Germline V gene data show CDR1 as MNHNY and CDR2 as SVGAGI (reference sequence). The CDR3 nucleotides are TGTGCCAGCAGTTACACAGGACACCGATCTGCGCACGCCGACTTC. Its translation is CASSYTGHRSAHADF.

This chain links TRBV19 with TRBJ2-7; 8 bases line up with TRBD1. This CDR3 has 14 amino acids. Germline CDR1 and CDR2: LNHDA and SQIVND (reference sequence). The V gene end was trimmed by 4 bases and the J gene end by 4 bases; junction bases not matched to a gene: 6. The CDR3 spells CASSSGTGTYEQYF. The CDR3 DNA follows: TGTGCCAGTAGTAGCGGGACAGGAACATACGAGCAGTACTTC.